This T cell receptor beta chain originates from a study of OX40 agonist ivuxolimab in advanced cancers. Study-level background: Partial responses were achieved by three patients, one with hepatocellular carcinoma and two with cutaneous melanoma. The study, taken as a whole, reports: The 0.1-3.0 mg/kg partial responders had among the lowest clonal expansion.

Worth noting for this clone: Its antigen is not known.

Generated by immunoSEQ multiplex PCR, the TCRdb table keeps only in-frame clones and is missing some. The sample contains tens of thousands of clones, around 90% of which appear only once. The specimen was CD4+ or CD8+ T cells sorted from blood, collected in a trial of the OX40 agonist ivuxolimab. The source is an adult with an advanced solid tumor such as melanoma, head and neck, liver or kidney cancer.

The CDR3 coding sequence is TGTGCCAGCAGCGCGGGCGTATATGGCTACACCTTC. This gives the protein CASSAGVYGYTF. The chain has TRBV9 and TRBJ1-2, with D unresolved. The CDR3 has 12 amino acids. V lost 3 bases to trimming and J lost 5 bases, with 8 bases between them. CDR1 is SGDLS, CDR2 YYNGEE, per germline. The full variable domain, completed using reference TRBV9 and TRBJ1-2, is DSGVTQTPKHLITATGQRVTLRCSPRSGDLSVYWYQQSLDQGLQFLIQYYNGEERAKGNILERFSAQQFPDLHSELNLSSLELGDSALYFCASSAGVYGYTFGSGTRLTVV.